The TCR beta chain described here comes from a study of regulatory T cells in long-lasting Graves disease. Whole-study results and caveats: New patients shared fewer public clonotypes (around 880) than persistent patients did (2,741).

Worth noting for this clonotype: What it binds is unknown.

CDR3-region Arm-PCR and iRepertoire HTBI primers produced the TCR beta libraries. TCRdb re-called the multiplex PCR reads with MiXCR, one entry per CDR3 protein. Here the sample spans about 300,000 distinct CDR3 sequences, about a sixth being singletons. Noted time point: newly diagnosed GD, antithyroid drugs for less than 3 months. From PBMCs, RNA was extracted and then used to make the TCR library. V gave up 3 bases and J gave up 8 bases, with 22 bases separating them. Per germline, CDR1 SEHNR and CDR2 FQNEAQ (reference sequence). This CDR3 has 17 residues. This receptor was taken from a female donor with Graves disease. This chain connects TRBV7-9 to TRBJ1-4; TRBD1 is a possible D gene (6 bases). This material consisted of peripheral blood mononuclear cells (PBMCs), taken at new diagnosis, from a patient treated with antithyroid drugs. The CDR3 coding sequence is TGTGCCAGCAGCTTTTGGGGGCCGGAACAGGGATCCGAAAAACTGTTTTTT. It specifies CASSFWGPEQGSEKLFF.